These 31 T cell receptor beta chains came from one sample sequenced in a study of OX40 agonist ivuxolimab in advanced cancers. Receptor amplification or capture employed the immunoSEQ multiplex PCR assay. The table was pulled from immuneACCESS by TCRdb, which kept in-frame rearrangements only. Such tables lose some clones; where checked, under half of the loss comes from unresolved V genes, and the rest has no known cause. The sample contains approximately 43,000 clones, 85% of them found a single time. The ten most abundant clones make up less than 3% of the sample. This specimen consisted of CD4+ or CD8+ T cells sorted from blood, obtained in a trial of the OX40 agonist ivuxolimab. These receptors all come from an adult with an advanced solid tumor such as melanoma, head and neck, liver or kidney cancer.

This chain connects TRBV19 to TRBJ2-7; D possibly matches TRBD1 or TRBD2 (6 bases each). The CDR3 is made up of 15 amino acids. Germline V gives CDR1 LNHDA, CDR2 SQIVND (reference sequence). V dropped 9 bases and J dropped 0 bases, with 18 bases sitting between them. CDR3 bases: TGTGCCAGCCACCATTGGGGGGCCCCCTCCTACGAGCAGTACTTC. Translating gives CASHHWGAPSYEQYF.

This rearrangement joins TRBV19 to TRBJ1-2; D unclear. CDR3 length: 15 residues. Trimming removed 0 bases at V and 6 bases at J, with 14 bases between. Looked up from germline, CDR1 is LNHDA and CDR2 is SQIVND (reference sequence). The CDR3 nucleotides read TGTGCCAGTAGTATAGATCGTGACATCATCGATGGCTACACCTTC. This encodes CASSIDRDIIDGYTF.

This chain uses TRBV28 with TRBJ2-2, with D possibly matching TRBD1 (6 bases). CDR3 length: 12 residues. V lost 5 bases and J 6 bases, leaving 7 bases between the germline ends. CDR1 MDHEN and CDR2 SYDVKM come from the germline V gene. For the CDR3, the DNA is TGTGCCAGCAGTCAGGGGTCCGGGGAGCTGTTTTTT. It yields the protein CASSQGSGELFF.

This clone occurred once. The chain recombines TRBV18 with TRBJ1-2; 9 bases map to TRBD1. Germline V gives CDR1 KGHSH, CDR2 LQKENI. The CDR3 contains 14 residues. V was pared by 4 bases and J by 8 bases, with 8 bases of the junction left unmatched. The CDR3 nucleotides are TGTGCCAGCTCACTACCGGGACAGGGTAACGGCTACACCTTC. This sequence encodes CASSLPGQGNGYTF.

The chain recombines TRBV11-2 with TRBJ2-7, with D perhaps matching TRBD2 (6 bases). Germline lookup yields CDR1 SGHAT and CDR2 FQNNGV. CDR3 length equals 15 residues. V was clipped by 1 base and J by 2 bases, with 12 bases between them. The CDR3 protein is CASSLGGLLAYEQYF. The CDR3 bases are TGTGCCAGCAGCTTAGGAGGACTACTCGCCTACGAGCAGTACTTC.

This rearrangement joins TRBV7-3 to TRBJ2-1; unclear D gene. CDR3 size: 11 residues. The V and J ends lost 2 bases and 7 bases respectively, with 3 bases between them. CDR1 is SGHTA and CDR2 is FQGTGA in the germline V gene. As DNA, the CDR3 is TGTGCCAGCAGCTTAGGGAATGAGCAGTTCTTC. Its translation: CASSLGNEQFF.

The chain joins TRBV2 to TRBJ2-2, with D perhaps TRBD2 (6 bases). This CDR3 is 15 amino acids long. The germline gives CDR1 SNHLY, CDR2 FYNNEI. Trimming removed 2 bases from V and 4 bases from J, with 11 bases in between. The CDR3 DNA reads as TGTGCCAGCAGTGAATGGACTACGGTCACCGGGGAGCTGTTTTTT. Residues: CASSEWTTVTGELFF. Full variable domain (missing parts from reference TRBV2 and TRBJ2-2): EPEVTQTPSHQVTQMGQEVILRCVPISNHLYFYWYRQILGQKVEFLVSFYNNEISEKSEIFDDQFSVERPDGSNFTLKIRSTKLEDSAMYFCASSEWTTVTGELFFGEGSRLTVL.

The CDR3 DNA sequence: TGCGCCAGCAGTAAGCCCCGGGAGGGGGTAAACACCGGGGAGCTGTTTTTT. As protein: CASSKPREGVNTGELFF. The chain carries TRBV10-1 and TRBJ2-2, with 8 bases lining up with TRBD2. The CDR3 is 17 amino acids. Germline V gene lookup returns CDR1 WNHNN and CDR2 SYGVQD (reference sequence). With V trimmed by 5 bases and J by 2 bases, 10 bases remained unmatched.

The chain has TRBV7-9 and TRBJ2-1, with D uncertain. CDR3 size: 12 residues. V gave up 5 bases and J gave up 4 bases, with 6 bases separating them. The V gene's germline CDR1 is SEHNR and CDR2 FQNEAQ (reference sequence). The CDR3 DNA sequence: TGTGCCAGCAGCCGTACATACAATGAGCAGTTCTTC. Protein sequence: CASSRTYNEQFF.

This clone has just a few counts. CDR3 bases: TGTGCCAGCTTAGCGGGAGCAAGGAATGAGCAGTTCTTC. Translating it yields CASLAGARNEQFF. J is TRBJ2-1 and V is TRBV18; 9 bases line up with TRBD2. CDR3 length: 13 amino acids. Germline-derived CDR1 and CDR2 are KGHSH and LQKENI. The junction had 5 bases not matched to a gene; V was cut back by 7 bases and J by 7 bases.

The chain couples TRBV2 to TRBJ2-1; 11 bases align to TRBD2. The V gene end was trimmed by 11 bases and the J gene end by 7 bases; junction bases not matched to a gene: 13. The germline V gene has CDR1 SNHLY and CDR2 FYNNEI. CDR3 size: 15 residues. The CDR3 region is CACCPLLAGGNEQFF. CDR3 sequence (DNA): TGTGCCTGCTGCCCGCTGCTAGCGGGAGGAAATGAGCAGTTCTTC. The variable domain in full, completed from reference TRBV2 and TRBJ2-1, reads EPEVTQTPSHQVTQMGQEVILRCVPISNHLYFYWYRQILGQKVEFLVSFYNNEISEKSEIFDDQFSVERPDGSNFTLKIRSTKLEDSAMYFCACCPLLAGGNEQFFGPGTRLTVL.

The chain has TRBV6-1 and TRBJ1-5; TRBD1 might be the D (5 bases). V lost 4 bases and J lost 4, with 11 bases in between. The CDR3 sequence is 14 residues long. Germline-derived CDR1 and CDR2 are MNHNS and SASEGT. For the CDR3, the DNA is TGTGCCAGCAGTGGGGACTCCTGGAATCAGCCCCAGCATTTT. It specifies CASSGDSWNQPQHF.

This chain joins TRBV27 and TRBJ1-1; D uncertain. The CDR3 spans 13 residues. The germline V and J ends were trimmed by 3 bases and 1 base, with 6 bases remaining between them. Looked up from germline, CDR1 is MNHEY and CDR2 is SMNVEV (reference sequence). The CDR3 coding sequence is TGTGCCAGCAGTTTTTTACAGAACACTGAAGCTTTCTTT. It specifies CASSFLQNTEAFF.

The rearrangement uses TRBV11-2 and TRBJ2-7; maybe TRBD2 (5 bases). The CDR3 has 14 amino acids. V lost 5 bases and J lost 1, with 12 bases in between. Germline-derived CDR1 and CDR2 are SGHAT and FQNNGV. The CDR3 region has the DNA TGTGCCAGCAGCCAACTCGGGGATTCCTACGAGCAGTACTTC. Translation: CASSQLGDSYEQYF.

The CDR3: CASSLHSGTGVEQYF. CDR3 nucleotide sequence: TGTGCCAGCAGCTTACATAGTGGGACAGGGGTCGAGCAGTACTTC. This chain links TRBV11-3 with TRBJ2-7; 10 positions match TRBD1. Germline loops: CDR1 SGHNT, CDR2 YENEEA. The CDR3 contains 15 residues. V dropped 2 bases and J dropped 6; count of bases not matched to a gene: 7.

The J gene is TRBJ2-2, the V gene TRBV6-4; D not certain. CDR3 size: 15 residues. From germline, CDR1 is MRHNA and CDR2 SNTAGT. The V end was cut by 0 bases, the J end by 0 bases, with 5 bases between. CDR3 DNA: TGTGCCAGCAGTGACTCCCAGACGAACACCGGGGAGCTGTTTTTT. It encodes CASSDSQTNTGELFF.

DNA of the CDR3: TGTGCCAGCAGTGACGACTACGAGCAGTACTTC. It specifies CASSDDYEQYF. The V call is TRBV6-1, the J call TRBJ2-7; D not resolved. This CDR3 spans 11 amino acids. Germline loops: CDR1 MNHNS, CDR2 SASEGT. Deletions cut 3 bases from V and 3 bases from J, with 3 bases between.

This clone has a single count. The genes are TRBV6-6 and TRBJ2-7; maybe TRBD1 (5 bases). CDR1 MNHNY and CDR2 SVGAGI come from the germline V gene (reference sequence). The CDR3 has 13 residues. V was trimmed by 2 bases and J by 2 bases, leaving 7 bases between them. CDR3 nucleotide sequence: TGTGCCAGCAGTTACAAGGGGACCTACGAGCAGTACTTC. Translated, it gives CASSYKGTYEQYF.

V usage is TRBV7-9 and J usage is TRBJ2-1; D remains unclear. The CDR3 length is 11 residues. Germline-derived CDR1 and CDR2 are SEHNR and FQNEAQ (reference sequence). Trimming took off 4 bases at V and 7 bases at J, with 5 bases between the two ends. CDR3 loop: CASSSQNEQFF. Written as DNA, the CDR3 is TGTGCCAGCAGCTCGCAGAATGAGCAGTTCTTC.

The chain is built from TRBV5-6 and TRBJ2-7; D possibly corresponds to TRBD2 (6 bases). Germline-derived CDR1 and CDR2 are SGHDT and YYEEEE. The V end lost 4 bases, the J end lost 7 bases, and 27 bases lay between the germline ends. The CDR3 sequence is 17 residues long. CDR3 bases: TGTGCCAGCAGCAATTTCGCAGGCGGGACCCCAACTAAGGAGCAGTACTTC. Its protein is CASSNFAGGTPTKEQYF.

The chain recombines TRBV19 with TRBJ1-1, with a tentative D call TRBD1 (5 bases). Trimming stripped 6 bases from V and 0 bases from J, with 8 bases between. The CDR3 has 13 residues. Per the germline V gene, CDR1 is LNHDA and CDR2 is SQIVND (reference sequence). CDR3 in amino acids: CASRGGMNTEAFF. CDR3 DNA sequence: TGTGCCAGTAGGGGGGGGATGAACACTGAAGCTTTCTTT.

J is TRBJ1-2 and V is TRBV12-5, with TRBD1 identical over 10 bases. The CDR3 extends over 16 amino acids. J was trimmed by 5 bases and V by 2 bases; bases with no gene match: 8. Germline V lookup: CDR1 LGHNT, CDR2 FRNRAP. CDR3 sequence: CASGLPKPGQGYGYTF. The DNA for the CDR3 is TGTGCTAGTGGTTTGCCAAAGCCGGGACAGGGGTATGGCTACACCTTC.

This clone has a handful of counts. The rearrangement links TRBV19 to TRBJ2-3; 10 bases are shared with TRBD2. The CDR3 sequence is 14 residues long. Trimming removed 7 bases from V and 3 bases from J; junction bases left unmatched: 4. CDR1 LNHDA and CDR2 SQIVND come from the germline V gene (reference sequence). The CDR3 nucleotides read TGTGCCAGTAAGGCACTAGCGGGAACAGATACGCAGTATTTT. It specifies CASKALAGTDTQYF.

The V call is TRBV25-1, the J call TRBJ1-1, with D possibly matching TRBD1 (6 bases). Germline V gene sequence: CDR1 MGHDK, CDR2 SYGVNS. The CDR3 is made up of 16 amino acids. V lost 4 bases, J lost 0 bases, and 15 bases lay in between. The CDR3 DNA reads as TGTGCCAGCAGTGCGTCCCGGACAGCGGTGAACACTGAAGCTTTCTTT. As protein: CASSASRTAVNTEAFF. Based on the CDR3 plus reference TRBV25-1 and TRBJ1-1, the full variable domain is EADIYQTPRYLVIGTGKKITLECSQTMGHDKMYWYQQDPGMELHLIHYSYGVNSTEKGDLSSESTVSRIRTEHFPLTLESARPSHTSQYLCASSASRTAVNTEAFFGQGTRLTVV.

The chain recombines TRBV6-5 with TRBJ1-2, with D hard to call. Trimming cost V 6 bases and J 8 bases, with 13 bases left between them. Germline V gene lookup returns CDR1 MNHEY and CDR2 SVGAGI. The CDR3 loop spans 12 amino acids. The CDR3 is CASRRGRGGYTF. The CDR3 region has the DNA TGTGCCAGCAGACGCGGGCGGGGAGGCTACACCTTC.

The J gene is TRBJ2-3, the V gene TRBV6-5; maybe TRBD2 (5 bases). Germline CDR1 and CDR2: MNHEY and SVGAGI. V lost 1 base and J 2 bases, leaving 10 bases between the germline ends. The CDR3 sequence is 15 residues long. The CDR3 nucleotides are TGTGCCAGCAGTTACTTGGAGGCCGCCACAGATACGCAGTATTTT. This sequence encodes CASSYLEAATDTQYF.

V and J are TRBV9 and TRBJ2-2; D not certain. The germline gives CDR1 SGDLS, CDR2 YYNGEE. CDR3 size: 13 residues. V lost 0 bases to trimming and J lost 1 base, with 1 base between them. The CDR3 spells CASSVENTGELFF. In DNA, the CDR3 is TGTGCCAGCAGCGTAGAGAACACCGGGGAGCTGTTTTTT. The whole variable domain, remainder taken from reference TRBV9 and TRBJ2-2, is DSGVTQTPKHLITATGQRVTLRCSPRSGDLSVYWYQQSLDQGLQFLIQYYNGEERAKGNILERFSAQQFPDLHSELNLSSLELGDSALYFCASSVENTGELFFGEGSRLTVL.

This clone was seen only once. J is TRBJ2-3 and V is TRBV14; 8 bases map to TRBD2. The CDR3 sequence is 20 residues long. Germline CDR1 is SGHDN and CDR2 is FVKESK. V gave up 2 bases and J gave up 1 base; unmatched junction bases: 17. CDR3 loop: CASSQSRTSRQPWGTDTQYF. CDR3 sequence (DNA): TGTGCCAGCAGCCAATCCCGGACTAGCCGTCAACCCTGGGGCACAGATACGCAGTATTTT.

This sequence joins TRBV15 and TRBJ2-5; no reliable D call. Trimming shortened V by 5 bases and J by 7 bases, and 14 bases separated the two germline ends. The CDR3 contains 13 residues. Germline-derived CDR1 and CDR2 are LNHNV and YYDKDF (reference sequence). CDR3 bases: TGTGCCACCAGCTTTGGTTCCTCGTCGACCCAGTACTTC. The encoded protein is CATSFGSSSTQYF.

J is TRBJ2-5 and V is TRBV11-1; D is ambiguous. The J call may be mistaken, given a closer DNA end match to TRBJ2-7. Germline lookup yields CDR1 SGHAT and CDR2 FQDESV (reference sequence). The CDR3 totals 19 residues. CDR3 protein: CASSLTIATTNTLSYEQYF. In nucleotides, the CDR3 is TGTGCCAGCAGCTTGACCATCGCCACCACGAACACCCTCTCCTACGAGCAGTACTTC.

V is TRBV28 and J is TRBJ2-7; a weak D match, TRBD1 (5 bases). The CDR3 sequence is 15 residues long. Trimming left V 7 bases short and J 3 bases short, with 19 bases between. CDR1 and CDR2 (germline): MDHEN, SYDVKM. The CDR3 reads CASKSVDDRHYEQYF. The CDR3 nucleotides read TGTGCCAGCAAAAGCGTAGACGACAGACACTACGAGCAGTACTTC.